The TCR beta chain described here comes from a study of cytomegalovirus exposure and HLA in healthy donors. Study context: The roughly 120 validation repertoires, a later analysis reported, used the same platform as the approximately 730 repertoires from the first cohort.

A remark on this clone: As yet, its antigen is unknown.

Regarding the study as a whole: As was reported, the classifier diagnosed cytomegalovirus status with high specificity and sensitivity. Generally TCR sequences proved uncommon, though certain public TCRs appeared in numerous donors.

Sequencing was performed with immunoSEQ multiplex PCR; in TCRdb, only in-frame clones are kept and a portion is missing. The sample yields over 200,000 clones, 80% to 90% seen once. A roughly 120-subject validation cohort, separate from the approximately 670-subject first cohort, supplied the donors. The length of the CDR3 is 15 residues. The V segment lost 6 bases and the J segment 6 bases; nucleotides outside the gene matches: 10. Germline V gene sequence: CDR1 WNHNN, CDR2 SYGVQD (reference sequence). What was sequenced was PBMCs. This clonotype was sampled from a woman in her late teens or twenties in good health and CMV-seropositive. V and J are TRBV10-1 and TRBJ1-1, with 10 bases lining up with TRBD1. For the CDR3, the DNA is TGCGCCAGCAGCACCGGGACAGGGGTTGGGGCTGAAGCTTTCTTT. Translating gives CASSTGTGVGAEAFF.